This T cell receptor beta chain was found in a study of T cell responses to AZD1222 COVID-19 vaccine. The study, taken as a whole, reports: Repertoire collection took place solely once the T cell response had peaked. A mostly white British donor set with more females was recruited, and clonal diversity was possibly underestimated.

On this clone itself: Its antigen is unidentified.

Produced via immunoSEQ multiplex PCR; TCRdb's table is partial and in-frame only. The sample includes some 120,000 clones, around 89% of them seen just once. Sample: peripheral blood, taken on day 0 of AZD1222 vaccination. This TCR was sampled from an adult in good health.

The DNA for the CDR3 is TGTGCCAGCAGCATGGCCCGGGACAGCTCCTACGAGCAGTACTTC. It specifies CASSMARDSSYEQYF. The rearrangement links TRBV28 to TRBJ2-7, with TRBD1 matching 7 bases. CDR3 length equals 15 residues. V gave up 6 bases and J gave up 0 bases; unmatched junction bases: 8. The germline gives CDR1 MDHEN, CDR2 SYDVKM.